These T cell receptor beta chains were read from a single sample in a study of cytotoxic CD8 clonotypes in ibrutinib-treated CLL. The method was immunoSEQ multiplex PCR; TCRdb's version includes in-frame clones alone and lacks a portion of them. The table lists some 300,000 clones, roughly 85% of them singletons. The sequences come from PBMCs, collected before ibrutinib treatment. The receptors here all came from a human donor with chronic lymphocytic leukemia. Both conserved end residues are part of each CDR3. Fields, in order: clone size, V gene, J gene, D gene, CDR3 DNA, CDR3 protein. The D gene is left open where the match is weak. Rows may omit the clone size; those that give it use once, few, many or a size class.

clone_size: -; v_call: TRBV19; j_call: TRBJ2-5; d_call: -; cdr3_nt: TGTGCCAGTAGTATATATGGGGGAGGCCCAGAGACCCAGTACTTC; cdr3_aa: CASSIYGGGPETQYF
clone_size: -; v_call: TRBV11-1; j_call: TRBJ2-1; d_call: -; cdr3_nt: TGTGCCAGCAGCTTAATATCGCTCGTCGGGGCCAATGAGCAGTTCTTC; cdr3_aa: CASSLISLVGANEQFF
clone_size: -; v_call: TRBV11-2; j_call: TRBJ1-1; d_call: -; cdr3_nt: TGTGCCAGCAGCCCCCGGAGGAGGGGACAGAACACTGAAGCTTTCTTT; cdr3_aa: CASSPRRRGQNTEAFF
clone_size: -; v_call: TRBV27; j_call: TRBJ1-1; d_call: -; cdr3_nt: TGTGCCAGCAGTGAATTTCAGGGGCGAGCTTTCTTT; cdr3_aa: CASSEFQGRAFF
clone_size: -; v_call: TRBV2; j_call: TRBJ2-1; d_call: TRBD2; cdr3_nt: TGTGCCGGAACTAGCGGGAGATACAATGAGCAGTTCTTC; cdr3_aa: CAGTSGRYNEQFF
clone_size: -; v_call: TRBV5-8; j_call: TRBJ2-5; d_call: -; cdr3_nt: TGTGCCAGCAGCTTGTCCGGGCGCTCAGAGACCCAGTACTTC; cdr3_aa: CASSLSGRSETQYF
clone_size: -; v_call: TRBV7-2; j_call: TRBJ2-7; d_call: -; cdr3_nt: TGTGCCAGCAGCTTAGGCTTTACCTACGAGCAGTACTTC; cdr3_aa: CASSLGFTYEQYF
clone_size: -; v_call: TRBV27; j_call: TRBJ2-7; d_call: -; cdr3_nt: TGTGCCAGCAGTTTAACAGTCTCCTACGAGCAGTACTTC; cdr3_aa: CASSLTVSYEQYF
clone_size: -; v_call: TRBV10-3; j_call: TRBJ2-7; d_call: TRBD2; cdr3_nt: TGTGCCACCCGCCCCGGGACTAGTTCCGACGAGCAGTACTTC; cdr3_aa: CATRPGTSSDEQYF
clone_size: -; v_call: TRBV5-1; j_call: TRBJ2-2; d_call: -; cdr3_nt: TGCGCCAGCAGCGCCGACAGACCGAACACCGGGGAGCTGTTTTTT; cdr3_aa: CASSADRPNTGELFF
clone_size: few; v_call: TRBV7-8; j_call: TRBJ2-7; d_call: TRBD2; cdr3_nt: TGTGCCAGCAGCGCGGGACTAGCGGGAGTCGAGCAGTACTTC; cdr3_aa: CASSAGLAGVEQYF
clone_size: -; v_call: TRBV4-3; j_call: TRBJ1-4; d_call: -; cdr3_nt: TGCGCCAGCAGCCAAGGGACGTCTAATGAAAAACTGTTTTTT; cdr3_aa: CASSQGTSNEKLFF
clone_size: -; v_call: TRBV29-1; j_call: TRBJ1-3; d_call: -; cdr3_nt: TGCAGCGTTGTGGCGGGTCCTTGGGGAAACACCATATATTTT; cdr3_aa: CSVVAGPWGNTIYF
clone_size: -; v_call: TRBV25-1; j_call: TRBJ2-2; d_call: TRBD1; cdr3_nt: TGTGCCAGTACTTGGGGACAGGGGAACACCGGGGAGCTGTTTTTT; cdr3_aa: CASTWGQGNTGELFF
clone_size: -; v_call: TRBV19; j_call: TRBJ2-7; d_call: TRBD2; cdr3_nt: TGTGCCAGTAGTATGACTAGCGGCCTCTACGAGCAGTACTTC; cdr3_aa: CASSMTSGLYEQYF
clone_size: -; v_call: TRBV2; j_call: TRBJ2-2; d_call: -; cdr3_nt: TGTGCCAGCAGTGAACCACAAGCGAACACCGGGGAGCTGTTTTTT; cdr3_aa: CASSEPQANTGELFF
clone_size: once; v_call: TRBV5-4; j_call: TRBJ2-6; d_call: -; cdr3_nt: TGTGCCAGCAGCTTGGGAGGGTGGGGAGCCGGGGCCAACGTCCTGACTTTC; cdr3_aa: CASSLGGWGAGANVLTF
clone_size: -; v_call: TRBV28; j_call: TRBJ2-7; d_call: -; cdr3_nt: TGTGCCAGCGGGTGGCCAACCGGGGGCTACGAGCAGTACTTC; cdr3_aa: CASGWPTGGYEQYF
clone_size: -; v_call: TRBV7-9; j_call: TRBJ1-2; d_call: -; cdr3_nt: TGTGCCAGCAGCTTAAATCCGGCCGAGTCTAACTATGGCTACACCTTC; cdr3_aa: CASSLNPAESNYGYTF
clone_size: -; v_call: TRBV18; j_call: TRBJ1-3; d_call: TRBD1; cdr3_nt: TGTGCCAGCTCACCGGGGACAGTGGGAAACACCATATATTTT; cdr3_aa: CASSPGTVGNTIYF
clone_size: -; v_call: TRBV4-2; j_call: TRBJ1-1; d_call: TRBD1; cdr3_nt: TGTGCCAGCAGCCGGCTTCCCTCCGGGACAGCGAACACTGAAGCTTTCTTT; cdr3_aa: CASSRLPSGTANTEAFF
clone_size: -; v_call: TRBV4-1; j_call: TRBJ2-1; d_call: TRBD2; cdr3_nt: TGCGCCAGCAGCCCCCCGAGTAGCGGGAGATCGAATGAGCAGTTCTTC; cdr3_aa: CASSPPSSGRSNEQFF
clone_size: -; v_call: TRBV4-1; j_call: TRBJ2-7; d_call: -; cdr3_nt: TGCGCCAGCAGCCATCCCCCGGGAACAACCTACGAGCAGTACTTC; cdr3_aa: CASSHPPGTTYEQYF
clone_size: few; v_call: TRBV10-3; j_call: TRBJ2-5; d_call: TRBD2; cdr3_nt: TGTGCCATCAGTGCGGGACTAGCGGGAGTAGAGACCCAGTACTTC; cdr3_aa: CAISAGLAGVETQYF
clone_size: -; v_call: TRBV27; j_call: TRBJ2-5; d_call: TRBD2; cdr3_nt: TGTGCCAGCAGTGAACGGACTAGCGGGAGGGCCAGGGAGACCCAGTACTTC; cdr3_aa: CASSERTSGRARETQYF
clone_size: -; v_call: TRBV19; j_call: TRBJ2-1; d_call: TRBD2; cdr3_nt: TGTGCCAGTAGTATAACTAGCGGGAGCTCCTACAATGAGCAGTTCTTC; cdr3_aa: CASSITSGSSYNEQFF
clone_size: -; v_call: TRBV6-1; j_call: TRBJ2-7; d_call: TRBD1; cdr3_nt: TGTGCCAGCACCCCCGGGACAGCCTCCTACGAGCAGTACTTC; cdr3_aa: CASTPGTASYEQYF
clone_size: once; v_call: TRBV5-1; j_call: TRBJ2-7; d_call: -; cdr3_nt: TGCGCCAGCAGCTTGGGCCCCCGGTACGAGCAGTACTTC; cdr3_aa: CASSLGPRYEQYF
clone_size: -; v_call: TRBV9; j_call: TRBJ1-1; d_call: -; cdr3_nt: TGTGCCAGCCGAGACCTGGACACTGAAGCTTTCTTT; cdr3_aa: CASRDLDTEAFF
clone_size: -; v_call: TRBV2; j_call: TRBJ1-5; d_call: -; cdr3_nt: TGTGCCAGCAGTCCCAGGGTAAATAGCAATCAGCCCCAGCATTTT; cdr3_aa: CASSPRVNSNQPQHF
clone_size: -; v_call: TRBV28; j_call: TRBJ2-7; d_call: TRBD1; cdr3_nt: TGTGCCAGCAGAGAATCACAGGGGGCGTTCTACGAGCAGTACTTC; cdr3_aa: CASRESQGAFYEQYF
clone_size: many; v_call: TRBV6-4; j_call: TRBJ2-1; d_call: TRBD2; cdr3_nt: TGTGCCAGCAGTAGCGGGAGCTACAATGAGCAGTTCTTC; cdr3_aa: CASSSGSYNEQFF
clone_size: -; v_call: TRBV25-1; j_call: TRBJ2-1; d_call: -; cdr3_nt: TGTGCCAGCAGTGAAGGTAGGGTACAGTTCTTC; cdr3_aa: CASSEGRVQFF
clone_size: -; v_call: TRBV7-8; j_call: TRBJ2-7; d_call: -; cdr3_nt: TGTGCCAGCAGCCCTAGGGGGGGACCAGCCTACGAGCAGTACTTC; cdr3_aa: CASSPRGGPAYEQYF
clone_size: -; v_call: TRBV6-5; j_call: TRBJ1-4; d_call: -; cdr3_nt: TGTGCCAGCAGCAGTACAGGTGCAACTAATGAAAAACTGTTTTTT; cdr3_aa: CASSSTGATNEKLFF
clone_size: -; v_call: TRBV7-8; j_call: TRBJ2-1; d_call: TRBD2; cdr3_nt: TGTGCCAGCAGCCTACGGGAGGCCTACAATGAGCAGTTCTTC; cdr3_aa: CASSLREAYNEQFF
clone_size: -; v_call: TRBV6-5; j_call: TRBJ2-7; d_call: -; cdr3_nt: TGTGCCAGCAACCGGGACACGGGTAGCTACGAGCAGTACTTC; cdr3_aa: CASNRDTGSYEQYF
clone_size: -; v_call: TRBV11-2; j_call: TRBJ2-1; d_call: TRBD2; cdr3_nt: TGTGCCAGCAGCTTAGCCGAACTGGCGGGAGCTAAGAATGAGCAGTTCTTC; cdr3_aa: CASSLAELAGAKNEQFF
clone_size: -; v_call: TRBV14; j_call: TRBJ2-2; d_call: TRBD2; cdr3_nt: TGTGCCAGCAGCCAAGATCAGAGCGGGAGGACCGGGGAGCTGTTTTTT; cdr3_aa: CASSQDQSGRTGELFF
clone_size: -; v_call: TRBV30; j_call: TRBJ2-2; d_call: -; cdr3_nt: TGTGCCTGGAGTGTACGTTGGAGGAACAGGCATTCAAGAAACACCGGGGAGCTGTTTTTT; cdr3_aa: CAWSVRWRNRHSRNTGELFF
clone_size: few; v_call: TRBV5-1; j_call: TRBJ2-3; d_call: -; cdr3_nt: TGCGCCAGCAGCTTGGTAGGGTCAGATACGCAGTATTTT; cdr3_aa: CASSLVGSDTQYF
clone_size: -; v_call: TRBV7-6; j_call: TRBJ2-1; d_call: -; cdr3_nt: TGTGCCAGCTCCCGCGGTGTCTACAATGAGCAGTTCTTC; cdr3_aa: CASSRGVYNEQFF
clone_size: -; v_call: TRBV30; j_call: TRBJ2-2; d_call: -; cdr3_nt: TGTGCCTGGATGGGCGCTGCCCCGCACCCCGGGGAGCTGTTTTTT; cdr3_aa: CAWMGAAPHPGELFF
clone_size: -; v_call: TRBV5-6; j_call: TRBJ1-1; d_call: -; cdr3_nt: TGTGCCAGCAGCTTGGACGGCGGGGCGAACACTGAAGCTTTCTTT; cdr3_aa: CASSLDGGANTEAFF
clone_size: -; v_call: TRBV7-9; j_call: TRBJ2-2; d_call: -; cdr3_nt: TGTGCCAGCAGCCCGACTGCCACCGGGGAGCTGTTTTTT; cdr3_aa: CASSPTATGELFF
clone_size: -; v_call: TRBV6-1; j_call: TRBJ2-7; d_call: TRBD2; cdr3_nt: TGTGCCAGCAGTGAAGGGCGGTCTAGCGGGAGTAGGGAGCAGTACTTC; cdr3_aa: CASSEGRSSGSREQYF
clone_size: -; v_call: TRBV7-9; j_call: TRBJ1-1; d_call: -; cdr3_nt: TGTGCCAGCAGCTTAGAGGCTTTACACACTGAAGCTTTCTTT; cdr3_aa: CASSLEALHTEAFF
clone_size: -; v_call: TRBV29-1; j_call: TRBJ1-4; d_call: -; cdr3_nt: TGCAGCGTTGTAGAACAGGGTGGGGAACTGTTTTTT; cdr3_aa: CSVVEQGGELFF
clone_size: -; v_call: TRBV27; j_call: TRBJ2-7; d_call: -; cdr3_nt: TGTGCCAGCAGTTTATCTCGGAACCGATACGAGCAGTACTTC; cdr3_aa: CASSLSRNRYEQYF
clone_size: -; v_call: TRBV5-5; j_call: TRBJ2-1; d_call: -; cdr3_nt: TGTGCCAGCACCATCTTAAGCTCCTACAATGAGCAGTTCTTC; cdr3_aa: CASTILSSYNEQFF
clone_size: -; v_call: TRBV18; j_call: TRBJ1-1; d_call: TRBD1; cdr3_nt: TGTGCCAGCTCACCCCCGGAGGGAGGGGGCGCGGGGAACACTGAAGCTTTCTTT; cdr3_aa: CASSPPEGGGAGNTEAFF
clone_size: -; v_call: TRBV11-2; j_call: TRBJ2-7; d_call: -; cdr3_nt: TGTGCCAGCACCTTTGCCACCGGGACCGAGCCCTACGAGCAGTACTTC; cdr3_aa: CASTFATGTEPYEQYF
clone_size: -; v_call: TRBV11-2; j_call: TRBJ2-7; d_call: -; cdr3_nt: TGTGCCAGCAGCTTAGATCAGGGGATCGACGAGCAGTACTTC; cdr3_aa: CASSLDQGIDEQYF
clone_size: -; v_call: TRBV7-8; j_call: TRBJ2-7; d_call: -; cdr3_nt: TGTGCCAGCAGCTTAGTTGTCGGGAAGTACGAGCAGTACTTC; cdr3_aa: CASSLVVGKYEQYF
clone_size: few; v_call: TRBV10-2; j_call: TRBJ1-1; d_call: -; cdr3_nt: TGCGCCAGCAGTGAGTCAGGATTGATCATGAACACTGAAGCTTTCTTT; cdr3_aa: CASSESGLIMNTEAFF
clone_size: -; v_call: TRBV4-2; j_call: TRBJ2-5; d_call: TRBD2; cdr3_nt: TGTGCCAGCAGCCCATCAAATTCAGCGGGAGGGCCAGGAGAGACCCAGTACTTC; cdr3_aa: CASSPSNSAGGPGETQYF
clone_size: -; v_call: TRBV5-6; j_call: TRBJ2-7; d_call: TRBD1; cdr3_nt: TGTGCCAGCAGCCGGACAGGGAATCCCTACGAGCAGTACTTC; cdr3_aa: CASSRTGNPYEQYF
clone_size: -; v_call: TRBV27; j_call: TRBJ2-7; d_call: TRBD1; cdr3_nt: TGTGCCAGCAGTTTCGGGACAGGGGCCTCCGGGCAGTACTTC; cdr3_aa: CASSFGTGASGQYF
clone_size: -; v_call: TRBV27; j_call: TRBJ1-5; d_call: -; cdr3_nt: TGTGCCAGCAGACCCACGAGGCTCGAGCCCCAGCATTTT; cdr3_aa: CASRPTRLEPQHF
clone_size: -; v_call: TRBV7-6; j_call: TRBJ2-7; d_call: -; cdr3_nt: TGTGCCAGCAGCCCCACCCGGTTAGGGGAGCAGTACTTC; cdr3_aa: CASSPTRLGEQYF